This T cell receptor (beta chain) was found in a study of blood T cell repertoires in COVID-19. As for the study in general: Sites in the United States, Italy and Spain provided acute and convalescent COVID-19 samples. In each case, the material was cDNA or gDNA derived from T cells, B-cell-depleted T cells, or PBMCs.

Between the trimmed V and J ends, which lost 3 bases and 6 bases, there was a span of 3 bases. The CDR3 totals 10 residues. CDR1 and CDR2 (germline): MNHEY, SMNVEV (reference sequence). Study processing details: Estimates of nucleated cell counts were drawn from the amplification of reference gene primers. Produced via immunoSEQ multiplex PCR; TCRdb's table is partial and in-frame only. The D gene and trimming were derived from the DNA, and the V and J assignments and clone size from that table. This table has tens of thousands of clones, around 85% appearing once. Seattle cases were enrolled at active infection and followed longitudinally.

The sequenced sample consisted of peripheral blood. The chain couples TRBV27 to TRBJ2-7; D is uncertain. The receptor was derived from a woman older than 75 with COVID-19, enrolled during active disease. CDR3 in DNA: TGTGCCAGCAGTTTGAGCGAGCAGTACTTC. Its translation: CASSLSEQYF.